The 11 T cell receptor beta chains listed next were all sequenced from one sample in a study of blood T cell repertoires in COVID-19 (dated by TCRdb to about 2020). Libraries came from the immunoSEQ multiplex PCR assay. Not all clones reach the TCRdb copy of this immuneACCESS table, which keeps in-frame sequences only. Checked studies attribute under half of the gap to unresolved V genes and leave the rest unexplained. The sample table contains about 250,000 clones; only one count was recorded for roughly 85% of them. The ten largest clones represent more than 4.5% of the sample. What was sequenced was peripheral blood. The receptors originated from a man between 50 and 59 years old with COVID-19, enrolled during active disease.

The chain joins TRBV7-3 to TRBJ2-2; D is uncertain. This CDR3 contains 14 residues. Germline values: CDR1 SGHTA, CDR2 FQGTGA. V was clipped by 6 bases and J by 0 bases, with 8 bases between them. CDR3 residues: CASRRDTNTGELFF. The CDR3 DNA sequence: TGTGCCAGCAGACGAGACACGAACACCGGGGAGCTGTTTTTT.

The rearrangement joins TRBV11-3 to TRBJ2-1; 9 bases map to TRBD2. V was clipped by 3 bases and J by 3 bases; unmatched bases: 3. The CDR3 is made up of 15 amino acids. Germline values: CDR1 SGHNT, CDR2 YENEEA. The DNA of the CDR3 is TGTGCCAGCAGCTTGGGTAGCGGGGGCTACAATGAGCAGTTCTTC. Protein: CASSLGSGGYNEQFF.

This clone was counted between two and nine times. The rearrangement joins TRBV5-1 to TRBJ2-7; the D gene is possibly TRBD2 (5 bases). This CDR3 spans 14 amino acids. V lost 4 bases to trimming and J lost 4 bases, with 15 bases between them. CDR1 is SGHRS and CDR2 is YFSETQ in the germline V gene. CDR3 sequence reads: CASSTLGLGYEQYF. CDR3 nucleotide sequence: TGCGCCAGCAGCACACTAGGTCTTGGTTACGAGCAGTACTTC. The whole variable domain, filled in from reference TRBV5-1 and TRBJ2-7, reads KAGVTQTPRYLIKTRGQQVTLSCSPISGHRSVSWYQQTPGQGLQFLFEYFSETQRNKGNFPGRFSGRQFSNSRSEMNVSTLELGDSALYLCASSTLGLGYEQYFGPGTRLTVT.

The chain uses TRBV7-2 and TRBJ1-2, with 7 bases identical to TRBD1. V was clipped by 5 bases and J by 8 bases; unmatched bases: 8. CDR1 and CDR2 (germline): SGHTA, FQGNSA. The CDR3 has 13 amino acids. The CDR3 nucleotides are TGTGCCAGCAGCCCTGTGAGGGGGCGCGGCTACACCTTC. It specifies CASSPVRGRGYTF.

The chain recombines TRBV7-2 with TRBJ2-5, with 8 bases fitting TRBD2. In germline, CDR1 is SGHTA, CDR2 FQGNSA. This CDR3 is 15 amino acids long. V dropped 5 bases and J dropped 2; count of bases not matched to a gene: 7. For the CDR3, the DNA is TGTGCCAGCAGCATCCAGCGGGGGAAACAAGAGACCCAGTACTTC. Its translation: CASSIQRGKQETQYF.

The rearrangement joins TRBV9 to TRBJ2-6; D is possibly TRBD2 (6 bases). This CDR3 spans 18 amino acids. Trimming shortened V by 4 bases and J by 2 bases, and 19 bases separated the two germline ends. Per germline, CDR1 SGDLS and CDR2 YYNGEE. The CDR3 protein is CASSPRDRTSTGANVLTF. CDR3 nucleotides: TGTGCCAGCAGCCCCCGGGACCGCACTAGCACTGGGGCCAACGTCCTGACTTTC.

The genes are TRBV5-4 and TRBJ2-3; 12 bases align to TRBD1. V dropped 5 bases and J dropped 5; count of bases not matched to a gene: 6. The CDR3 length is 15 residues. Germline assignment: CDR1 SGHNT and CDR2 YYREEE (reference sequence). CDR3 DNA: TGTGCCAGCAGATCCGGGACAGGGGGCTTAGATACGCAGTATTTT. Protein product: CASRSGTGGLDTQYF.

This clone was picked up one time. The chain employs TRBV19 and TRBJ1-4, with D possibly matching TRBD1 (6 bases). The V and J ends lost 3 bases and 3 bases respectively, with 11 bases between them. Germline CDR1 is LNHDA and CDR2 is SQIVND (reference sequence). This CDR3 comprises 15 residues. This CDR3 reads CASSIGQTPNEKLFF. Written as DNA, the CDR3 is TGTGCCAGTAGTATTGGACAGACTCCTAATGAAAAACTGTTTTTT.

This chain connects TRBV2 to TRBJ2-5; 7 nucleotides line up with TRBD1. V was pared by 7 bases and J by 6 bases, with 8 bases of the junction left unmatched. From germline, CDR1 is SNHLY and CDR2 FYNNEI. This CDR3 comprises 13 residues. This CDR3 reads CASNTQGLKTQYF. CDR3 sequence (DNA): TGTGCCAGCAACACACAGGGGTTGAAGACCCAGTACTTC.

The chain combines TRBV7-2 with TRBJ1-2; 7 bases map to TRBD1. Germline-derived CDR1 and CDR2 are SGHTA and FQGNSA. V trimming: 5 bases; J trimming: 3 bases; junction bases outside the gene matches: 3. The length of the CDR3 is 13 residues. The CDR3 DNA reads as TGTGCCAGCAGCAAGGACAGGTACTATGGCTACACCTTC. Its translation is CASSKDRYYGYTF.

The sample holds one count of this clone. This chain links TRBV5-1 with TRBJ1-1; 9 nucleotides agree with TRBD1. Per the germline V gene, CDR1 is SGHRS and CDR2 is YFSETQ. The ends lost 6 bases at V and 0 bases at J; junction bases unmatched: 9. This CDR3 contains 16 residues. In nucleotides, the CDR3 is TGCGCCAGCATGCCGGGACAGGGCATCCTGAACACTGAAGCTTTCTTT. As protein: CASMPGQGILNTEAFF.